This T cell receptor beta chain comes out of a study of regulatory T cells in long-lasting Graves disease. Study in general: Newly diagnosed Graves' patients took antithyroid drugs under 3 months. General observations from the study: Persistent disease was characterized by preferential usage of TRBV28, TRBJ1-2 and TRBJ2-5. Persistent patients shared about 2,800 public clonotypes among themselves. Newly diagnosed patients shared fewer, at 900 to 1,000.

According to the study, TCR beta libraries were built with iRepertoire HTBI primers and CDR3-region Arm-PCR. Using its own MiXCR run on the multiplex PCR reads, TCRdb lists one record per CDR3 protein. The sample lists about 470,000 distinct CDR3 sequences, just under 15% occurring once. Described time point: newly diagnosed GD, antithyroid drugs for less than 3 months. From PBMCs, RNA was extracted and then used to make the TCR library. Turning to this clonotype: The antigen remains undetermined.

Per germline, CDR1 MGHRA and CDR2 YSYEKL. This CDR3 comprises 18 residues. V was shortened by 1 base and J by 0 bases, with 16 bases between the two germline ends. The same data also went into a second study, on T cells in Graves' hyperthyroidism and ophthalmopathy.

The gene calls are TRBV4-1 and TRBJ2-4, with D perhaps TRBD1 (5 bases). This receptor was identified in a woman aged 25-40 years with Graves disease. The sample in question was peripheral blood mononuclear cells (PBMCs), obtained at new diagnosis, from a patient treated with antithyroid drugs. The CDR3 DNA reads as TGCGCCAGCAGCCAAGGTCAGGGTCAAGGCCGAGCCAAAAACATTCAGTACTTC. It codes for CASSQGQGQGRAKNIQYF.